A selection of T cell receptor beta chains follows, all from one sample in a study of T cells in Graves' hyperthyroidism and ophthalmopathy. One entry per CDR3 protein, called by TCRdb with MiXCR from the multiplex PCR reads. Among some 500,000 distinct CDR3 sequences, 16% were seen once, and the ten largest hold around 28%. The sequenced sample was blood. The source of these receptors is a woman in her thirties with Graves' ophthalmopathy. Each CDR3 is given with its conserved first and last residue. D genes are given only for firm matches. A clone size is listed for some rows: how often the clone was seen (once, few, many), or a class if it is expanded.

d_gene,v_gene,abundance,j_gene,CDR3nt,CDR3aa
-,TRBV10-3,-,TRBJ2-1,TGTGCCATCAGTGAGTCGGGGAGCGGGAATGAGCAGTTCTTC,CAISESGSGNEQFF
TRBD1,TRBV7-9,many,TRBJ2-5,TGTGCCAGCAGCAAGTCCGGGACAGAAGAGACCCAGTACTTC,CASSKSGTEETQYF
TRBD2,TRBV6-2/TRBV6-3,many,TRBJ2-1,TGTGCCAGCAGTTACTCGCAGGTAGCGGGAGGAACCTACAATGAGCAGTTCTTC,CASSYSQVAGGTYNEQFF
TRBD1,TRBV12-3/TRBV12-4,many,TRBJ1-5,TGTGCCAGCAGCAACCCAGGGACAGGGGAATTTCAGCCCCAGCATTTT,CASSNPGTGEFQPQHF
-,TRBV20-1,few,TRBJ1-1,TGCAGTGCTAGAGGTTTTAGGGGCGTGAACACTGAAGCTTTCTTT,CSARGFRGVNTEAFF
-,TRBV7-9,few,TRBJ1-1,TGTGCCAGCAGCCCACGAATGGGACAGAACACTGAAGCTTTCTTT,CASSPRMGQNTEAFF
TRBD1,TRBV28,many,TRBJ2-1,TGTGCCAGCAGTAGAACAGGGGTGGTGAATGAGCAGTTCTTC,CASSRTGVVNEQFF
-,TRBV18,many,TRBJ1-1,TGTGCCAGCTCACCAGGAAACATGAACACTGAAGCTTTCTTT,CASSPGNMNTEAFF
-,TRBV27,-,TRBJ1-1,TGTGCCAGCAGTATACGGTTCAGGGAAGTTTACTCTGAAGCTTTCTTT,CASSIRFREVYSEAFF
TRBD2,TRBV20-1,-,TRBJ2-7,TGCAGTGCTAGAAATAAAACTAGCGGTTTCTACGAGCAGTACTTC,CSARNKTSGFYEQYF
TRBD2,TRBV7-9,-,TRBJ2-7,TGTGCCAGCAGCTTAGAGACTAGCGGGTTTCCCTACGAGCAGTACTTC,CASSLETSGFPYEQYF
-,TRBV28,-,TRBJ2-4,TGTGCCAGCAGTTTCTCTAGCGACTGGGTCAAAAACACTCAGTACTTC,CASSFSSDWVKNTQYF
-,TRBV29-1,few,TRBJ2-7,TGCAGCGTCCGTCTCTTGGGATTAGGCTACGAGCAGTACTTC,CSVRLLGLGYEQYF
-,TRBV6-6,many,TRBJ1-1,TGTGCCAGCAGTTACTCTCTGGTCACTGAAGCTTTCTTT,CASSYSLVTEAFF
TRBD2,TRBV24-1,many,TRBJ2-7,TGTGCCACCAGTGATACCGCTCGCGGGAGAAGGAGCGAGCAGTACTTC,CATSDTARGRRSEQYF
-,TRBV20-1,many,TRBJ1-1,TGCAGTGCTAGAGTGCGGGTACAGAACACTGAAGCTTTCTTT,CSARVRVQNTEAFF
TRBD1,TRBV29-1,-,TRBJ1-1,TGCAGCTCCAGAGTGCAGGGGGCAACTAACACTGAAGCTTTCTTT,CSSRVQGATNTEAFF
-,TRBV3-1,many,TRBJ2-7,TGTGCCAGCAGCCGAGAAGGGGGGGGATACGAGCAGTACTTC,CASSREGGGYEQYF
-,TRBV5-1,many,TRBJ2-3,TGCGCCAGCAGCTTGGAATCTGCAGGCACAGATACGCAGTATTTT,CASSLESAGTDTQYF
TRBD1,TRBV6-2/TRBV6-3,-,TRBJ2-7,TGTGCCAGCAGTGGAGACAGGGGGCGGGTCGAGCAGTACTTC,CASSGDRGRVEQYF
-,TRBV28,-,TRBJ2-7,TGTGCCAGCAGTCCTTGCTTAGGATACGAGCAGTACTTC,CASSPCLGYEQYF
-,TRBV2,many,TRBJ1-5,TGTGCCAGCAGCGGACCGGGGGGGGGCGAGGGCAATCAGCCCCAGCATTTT,CASSGPGGGEGNQPQHF
TRBD2,TRBV29-1,-,TRBJ2-5,TGCAGCGTTGTCGCGGGAGGGCCTGGAGAGACCCAGTACTTC,CSVVAGGPGETQYF
-,TRBV5-1,-,TRBJ2-7,TGCGCCAGCAGCCAAAACGGACAAGTCTACGAGCAGTACTTC,CASSQNGQVYEQYF
-,TRBV6-1,many,TRBJ2-7,TGTGCCAGCAGTGAAATTCCCCCCGGGACACCGGGCTTCAAGCAGTACTTC,CASSEIPPGTPGFKQYF
-,TRBV19,few,TRBJ1-5,TGTGCCAGTATGGATACACATCAGCCCCAGCATTTT,CASMDTHQPQHF
TRBD1,TRBV14,many,TRBJ2-7,TGTGCCAGCAGCCGAGGAGCCCAGGGGGACGAGCAGTACTTC,CASSRGAQGDEQYF
-,TRBV12-3/TRBV12-4,many,TRBJ2-4,TGTGCCAGCACCGAGGGGGTCCCATGGGCCAAAAACATTCAGTACTTC,CASTEGVPWAKNIQYF
-,TRBV2,-,TRBJ2-5,TGTGCCAGCGTGAGGTTCCAAGAGACCCAGTACTTC,CASVRFQETQYF
-,TRBV25-1,-,TRBJ2-2,TGTGCCAGCAGTGGTTTAGAACCGGGACGGTTGAACACCGGGGAGCTGTTTTTT,CASSGLEPGRLNTGELFF
-,TRBV6-4,many,TRBJ2-3,TGTGCCAGCAGTGAAGCCGCAGGGGGGTCCACAGATACGCAGTATTTT,CASSEAAGGSTDTQYF
-,TRBV12-3/TRBV12-4,-,TRBJ2-7,TGTGCCAGCAGTATGACGGACCGATACGAGCAGTACTTC,CASSMTDRYEQYF
TRBD1,TRBV5-6,-,TRBJ2-7,TGTGCCAGCAGCTTCGGGTCCGGGACAGGGGTCTACGAGCAGTACTTC,CASSFGSGTGVYEQYF
-,TRBV18,many,TRBJ1-5,TGTGCCAGCTCACCACCGGATCAGCCCCAGCATTTT,CASSPPDQPQHF
TRBD1,TRBV9,few,TRBJ2-1,TGTGCCAGCAGCGTAGTTCCGGGACAGCACCCTTACAATGAGCAGTTCTTC,CASSVVPGQHPYNEQFF
-,TRBV7-9,few,TRBJ2-7,TGTGCCAGCAGCTTAGGGGCCCAGCAGGGATTAGAGCAGTACTTC,CASSLGAQQGLEQYF
-,TRBV20-1,few,TRBJ1-5,TGCAGTGTTGCCGACGGGGGGGCTAGCAATCAGCCCCAGCATTTT,CSVADGGASNQPQHF
TRBD1,TRBV28,many,TRBJ2-7,TGTGCCAGCAGTTTATCGAGGGGGCGCCCGACCGAGCAGTACTTC,CASSLSRGRPTEQYF
TRBD2,TRBV10-1,few,TRBJ2-1,TGCGCCAGCAGTGAGTCGATCGGGGGGAACAATGAGCAGTTCTTC,CASSESIGGNNEQFF